This T cell receptor (beta chain) was recovered during a study of human T cells and chemical hapten exposure. Time point given: pre-sensitization, week 0. Treatment meaning: therapeutic diphenylcyclopropenone sensitization with weekly scalp DPC. Researchers sampled blood before each patch test went on. Findings and caveats of the study: Patch test scores rose with PT1 expanded TCR counts, a positive correlation.

TCRdb itself ran the RACE reads through MiXCR, one entry per CDR3 protein. The sample holds roughly 100,000 distinct CDR3 sequences, 9.5% to 14% seen once. The sample holds many counts of this clonotype. Antigen specificity is unknown. This CDR3 contains 18 residues. V lost 0 bases and J lost 5; bases outside the gene matches: 14. The germline CDR1 and CDR2 sequences are LGHDT and YNNKEL (reference sequence). The rearrangement links TRBV3-1 to TRBJ1-1, with 8 bases fitting TRBD1. This receptor was taken from a woman aged 60-75 years with alopecia areata. Some clones in this sample may be carry-over from other donors' samples. The starting material was whole blood, obtained in connection with sensitization to the hapten diphenylcyclopropenone (DPC). The CDR3 DNA is TGTGCCAGCAGCCAAGATCCAGGGGGCGTTGGGAGCCGGACTGAAGCTTTCTTT. The encoded protein is CASSQDPGGVGSRTEAFF.